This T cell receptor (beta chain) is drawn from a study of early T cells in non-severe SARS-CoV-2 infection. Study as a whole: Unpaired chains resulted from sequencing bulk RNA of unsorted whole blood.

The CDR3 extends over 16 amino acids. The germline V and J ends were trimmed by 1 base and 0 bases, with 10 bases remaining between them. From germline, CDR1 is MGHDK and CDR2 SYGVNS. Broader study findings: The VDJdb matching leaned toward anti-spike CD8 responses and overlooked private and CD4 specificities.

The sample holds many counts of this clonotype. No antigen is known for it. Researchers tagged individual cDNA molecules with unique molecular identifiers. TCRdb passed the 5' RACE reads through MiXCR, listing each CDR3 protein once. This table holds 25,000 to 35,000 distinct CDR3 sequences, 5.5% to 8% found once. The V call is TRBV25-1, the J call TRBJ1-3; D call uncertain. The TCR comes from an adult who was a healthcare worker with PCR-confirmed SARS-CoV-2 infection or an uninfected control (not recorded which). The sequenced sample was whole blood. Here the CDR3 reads CASSEWRQDSGNTIYF. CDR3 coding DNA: TGTGCCAGCAGTGAATGGCGGCAGGACTCTGGAAACACCATATATTTT.